The next 30 T cell receptor beta chains were all read from a single sample in a study of technical replicates of blood from a few donors. The assay was immunoSEQ multiplex PCR, and TCRdb's table has in-frame clones only and misses some. The data contain over 85,000 clones, about 95% of them singletons. The specimen was T cells isolated from PBMCs. These receptors all stem from a human donor in good health.

The chain has TRBV5-1 and TRBJ1-4; D is perhaps TRBD1 (6 bases). Germline-derived CDR1 and CDR2 are SGHRS and YFSETQ. The V and J ends lost 0 bases and 3 bases respectively, with 15 bases between them. The CDR3 runs to 17 residues. The CDR3 reads CASSLAGTTGANEKLFF. The CDR3 bases are TGCGCCAGCAGCTTGGCGGGCACGACAGGCGCTAATGAAAAACTGTTTTTT.

The V and J genes are TRBV29-1 and TRBJ2-1; maybe TRBD2 (5 bases). CDR1 SQVTM and CDR2 ANQGSEA come from the germline V gene. The V and J ends lost 5 bases and 2 bases respectively, with 13 bases between them. The CDR3 has 14 amino acids. Written as DNA, the CDR3 is TGCAGCGTTCCACGAGGGATCGCCTACAATGAGCAGTTCTTC. The encoded protein is CSVPRGIAYNEQFF.

The rearrangement uses TRBV23-1 and TRBJ2-2, with a possible D match to TRBD1 (6 bases). TRBV23-1 is reported as an ORF; its role is uncertain. Trimming shortened V by 1 base and J by 1 base, and 10 bases separated the two germline ends. This CDR3 comprises 16 residues. CDR3 sequence reads: CASSQLGQKNTGELFF. The CDR3 DNA sequence: TGCGCCAGCAGTCAATTGGGACAAAAGAACACCGGGGAGCTGTTTTTT.

The chain uses TRBV15 and TRBJ2-7; perhaps TRBD1 as D (5 bases). Per germline, CDR1 LNHNV and CDR2 YYDKDF (reference sequence). The length of the CDR3 is 15 residues. V lost 8 bases and J 4 bases, leaving 21 bases between the germline ends. CDR3 sequence: CATGRKAGLLYEQYF. The CDR3, as DNA: TGTGCCACCGGCCGTAAGGCAGGGCTTCTATACGAGCAGTACTTC.

The chain couples TRBV6-1 to TRBJ2-1; D gene unclear. The CDR3 has 14 amino acids. In germline, CDR1 is MNHNS, CDR2 SASEGT. Trimming left V 3 bases short and J 9 bases short, with 15 bases between. CDR3 amino acids: CASSDNVIAIEQFF. In nucleotides, the CDR3 is TGTGCCAGCAGTGATAACGTAATAGCCATTGAGCAGTTCTTC.

The rearrangement joins TRBV5-4 to TRBJ1-2; a possible D gene is TRBD1 (6 bases). V was pared by 7 bases and J by 8 bases, with 18 bases between. This CDR3 has 13 residues. CDR1 SGHNT and CDR2 YYREEE come from the germline V gene (reference sequence). CDR3 region: CASALGGARGYTF. The CDR3 nucleotides are TGTGCCAGCGCGCTGGGGGGGGCGCGAGGCTACACCTTC.

The rearrangement links TRBV4-2 to TRBJ2-7; tentative D call: TRBD1 (5 bases). Trimming removed 1 base at V and 3 bases at J, with 10 bases between. This CDR3 comprises 14 residues. Germline V gene data show CDR1 as LGHNA and CDR2 as YNFKEQ. The CDR3 DNA reads TGTGCCAGCAGCCAAGGGGGCGAGAACTACGAGCAGTACTTC. This codes for CASSQGGENYEQYF.

This clone was seen a few times. V usage is TRBV6-1 and J usage is TRBJ2-1, with a possible D match to TRBD1 (5 bases). V lost 7 bases to trimming and J lost 4 bases, with 14 bases between them. This CDR3 region has 14 residues. The germline CDR1 and CDR2 sequences are MNHNS and SASEGT. The CDR3 is CASNPQTVYNEQFF. The CDR3 nucleotides are TGTGCCAGCAATCCTCAGACAGTTTACAATGAGCAGTTCTTC.

This chain uses TRBV6-5 with TRBJ1-2; perhaps TRBD1 as D (5 bases). CDR3 length equals 14 residues. Germline V CDR1 and CDR2: MNHEY, SVGAGI. Trimming shortened V by 0 bases and J by 4 bases, and 9 bases separated the two germline ends. Written as DNA, the CDR3 is TGTGCCAGCAGTTACTCCCAGGGAGGCTATGGCTACACCTTC. This gives the protein CASSYSQGGYGYTF.

This sequence joins TRBV5-1 and TRBJ1-5; perhaps TRBD1 as D (6 bases). This CDR3 is built from 15 residues. Germline CDR1 SGHRS, CDR2 YFSETQ. Trimming left V 3 bases short and J 5 bases short, with 15 bases between. CDR3 bases: TGCGCCAGCAGCTCCGATGGTAGGGGGTATCAGCCCCAGCATTTT. Protein sequence: CASSSDGRGYQPQHF.

The chain couples TRBV9 to TRBJ1-2; 7 nucleotides match TRBD1. CDR3 length: 18 amino acids. With V trimmed by 3 bases and J by 4 bases, 18 bases remained unmatched. Germline CDR1 SGDLS, CDR2 YYNGEE. The CDR3 protein is CASSGSRDSLYPGYGYTF. The CDR3 DNA is TGTGCCAGCAGCGGATCGCGGGACAGTCTCTACCCGGGCTATGGCTACACCTTC. Supplemented by reference TRBV9 and TRBJ1-2, the full variable domain reads DSGVTQTPKHLITATGQRVTLRCSPRSGDLSVYWYQQSLDQGLQFLIQYYNGEERAKGNILERFSAQQFPDLHSELNLSSLELGDSALYFCASSGSRDSLYPGYGYTFGSGTRLTVV.

The chain links TRBV5-1 to TRBJ1-1; 7 bases are a match to TRBD1. Germline CDR1 SGHRS, CDR2 YFSETQ. The CDR3 consists of 16 residues. V lost 4 bases and J lost 4; bases outside the gene matches: 13. The CDR3 loop is CASSPRDSRRGTEAFF. CDR3 nucleotide sequence: TGCGCCAGCAGCCCTCGGGACAGTCGAAGAGGCACTGAAGCTTTCTTT.

This chain links TRBV5-6 with TRBJ1-1; D unresolved. There are 13 residues in the CDR3. Germline lookup yields CDR1 SGHDT and CDR2 YYEEEE. V lost 0 bases and J 3 bases, leaving 6 bases between the germline ends. CDR3 in amino acids: CASSLAIDTEAFF. The DNA for the CDR3 is TGTGCCAGCAGCTTGGCCATAGACACTGAAGCTTTCTTT.

This chain connects TRBV10-3 to TRBJ1-4; D remains ambiguous. This CDR3 is built from 15 residues. CDR1 and CDR2 (germline): ENHRY, SYGVKD. V was cut by 2 bases and J by 8 bases, with 15 bases left in between. CDR3 loop: CAISETALIEEKLFF. The DNA of the CDR3 is TGTGCCATCAGTGAGACAGCTTTGATTGAGGAAAAACTGTTTTTT.

V is TRBV6-5 and J is TRBJ2-2; D ambiguous. Trimming pared 6 bases from V and 0 bases from J, leaving 11 bases between. Germline CDR1 reads MNHEY; CDR2 reads SVGAGI. The CDR3 length is 15 residues. DNA for the CDR3: TGTGCCAGCAGCCCTATGGTAGCGAACACCGGGGAGCTGTTTTTT. This gives the protein CASSPMVANTGELFF.

The CDR3 region has the DNA TGTGCCAGCAGCTTGGGTCCAGGGGCCAACTATGGCTACACCTTC. Translating gives CASSLGPGANYGYTF. V and J are TRBV7-3 and TRBJ1-2; D perhaps matches TRBD1 (6 bases). CDR3 length equals 15 residues. V was shortened by 3 bases and J by 2 bases, with 13 bases between the two germline ends. CDR1 is SGHTA and CDR2 is FQGTGA in the germline V gene.

V gene TRBV6-6 combines with J gene TRBJ1-1; a possible D gene is TRBD1 (6 bases). CDR3 length equals 14 residues. Trimming shortened V by 0 bases and J by 6 bases, and 11 bases separated the two germline ends. Per the germline V gene, CDR1 is MNHNY and CDR2 is SVGAGI (reference sequence). CDR3 protein: CASSYSIKGAEAFF. The CDR3 DNA reads as TGTGCCAGCAGTTACTCGATAAAGGGGGCTGAAGCTTTCTTT.

This clone was recorded only once. The chain carries TRBV5-6 and TRBJ2-7; TRBD1 is a possible D gene (5 bases). Germline V gene data show CDR1 as SGHDT and CDR2 as YYEEEE. With 4 bases removed from V and 3 bases from J, the gap between germline ends came to 8 bases. The CDR3 spans 12 residues. Here the CDR3 reads CASSLQGYEQYF. CDR3 coding DNA: TGTGCCAGCAGCCTCCAGGGCTACGAGCAGTACTTC.

This clone was counted a single time. The chain is built from TRBV19 and TRBJ1-5, with D uncertain. This CDR3 comprises 14 residues. Trimming pared 3 bases from V and 4 bases from J, leaving 10 bases between. CDR1 LNHDA and CDR2 SQIVND come from the germline V gene (reference sequence). CDR3 sequence reads: CASSIRRDNQPQHF. CDR3 DNA sequence: TGTGCCAGTAGTATTCGCCGGGATAATCAGCCCCAGCATTTT.

DNA of the CDR3: TGTGCCAGCAGTTTCGTGGACAGCGGTAGCTACACCTTC. This translates into CASSFVDSGSYTF. The chain employs TRBV27 and TRBJ1-2, with TRBD1 as a possible D gene (6 bases). This CDR3 region has 13 residues. Trimming pared 3 bases from V and 9 bases from J, leaving 14 bases between. The germline CDR1 and CDR2 sequences are MNHEY and SMNVEV (reference sequence).

This rearrangement joins TRBV7-9 to TRBJ1-3; D remains unclear. The CDR3 extends over 13 amino acids. V was trimmed by 9 bases and J by 0 bases, leaving 9 bases between them. Per the germline V gene, CDR1 is SEHNR and CDR2 is FQNEAQ (reference sequence). For the CDR3, the DNA is TGTGCCAGGGAGGCGTCCTCTGGAAACACCATATATTTT. Residues: CAREASSGNTIYF. Complete variable domain (other parts from reference TRBV7-9 and TRBJ1-3): DTGVSQNPRHKITKRGQNVTFRCDPISEHNRLYWYRQTLGQGPEFLTYFQNEAQLEKSRLLSDRFSAERPKGSFSTLEIQRTEQGDSAMYLCAREASSGNTIYFGEGSWLTVV.

The chain combines TRBV2 with TRBJ1-2; maybe TRBD1 (6 bases). V was clipped by 7 bases and J by 5 bases, with 17 bases between them. This CDR3 has 14 amino acids. Germline CDR1 is SNHLY and CDR2 is FYNNEI. The CDR3 sequence is CASNAGTFLYGYTF. CDR3 DNA: TGTGCCAGCAATGCCGGGACATTCCTTTATGGCTACACCTTC.

The rearrangement links TRBV19 to TRBJ2-2; TRBD1 might be the D (6 bases). The germline V and J ends were trimmed by 8 bases and 0 bases, with 16 bases remaining between them. The CDR3 is 16 residues long. Germline CDR1 LNHDA, CDR2 SQIVND (reference sequence). In nucleotides, the CDR3 is TGTGCCAGTCGGATTACCGGGACAACGAACACCGGGGAGCTGTTTTTT. Encoded protein: CASRITGTTNTGELFF.

This clone was observed a single time. V usage is TRBV19 and J usage is TRBJ1-1; no reliable D call. The V and J ends lost 5 bases and 3 bases respectively, with 16 bases between them. Germline assignment: CDR1 LNHDA and CDR2 SQIVND (reference sequence). The CDR3 is 15 residues long. CDR3 nucleotides: TGTGCCAGTAGTTATCTCTCTGAGGGCGACACTGAAGCTTTCTTT. Its translation: CASSYLSEGDTEAFF. The full variable domain, in which reference TRBV19 and TRBJ1-1 provide the parts outside the CDR3, is DGGITQSPKYLFRKEGQNVTLSCEQNLNHDAMYWYRQDPGQGLRLIYYSQIVNDFQKGDIAEGYSVSREKKESFPLTVTSAQKNPTAFYLCASSYLSEGDTEAFFGQGTRLTVV.

The chain carries TRBV11-1 and TRBJ2-3; 12 bases are shared with TRBD1. This CDR3 is 14 amino acids long. Germline V gene data show CDR1 as SGHAT and CDR2 as FQDESV (reference sequence). Losses at the gene ends were 6 bases for V and 8 bases for J; bases not matched to a gene: 6. This chain's CDR3 is CASSRDRGRFTQYF. The DNA of the CDR3 is TGTGCCAGCAGTCGGGACAGGGGGCGTTTTACGCAGTATTTT.

This chain joins TRBV19 and TRBJ2-1; D is possibly TRBD2 (5 bases). The CDR3 contains 14 residues. Trimming shortened V by 5 bases and J by 3 bases, and 11 bases separated the two germline ends. Germline loops: CDR1 LNHDA, CDR2 SQIVND (reference sequence). Here the CDR3 reads CASSERSIYNEQFF. Here the CDR3 DNA reads TGTGCCAGTAGTGAGCGGTCGATCTACAATGAGCAGTTCTTC.

V gene TRBV7-9 combines with J gene TRBJ1-2; D is uncertain. CDR1 is SEHNR and CDR2 is FQNEAQ in the germline V gene (reference sequence). Trimming shortened V by 0 bases and J by 0 bases, and 5 bases separated the two germline ends. The CDR3 is 14 amino acids. CDR3 sequence (DNA): TGTGCCAGCAGCTTAGCCGGGGCTAACTATGGCTACACCTTC. This codes for CASSLAGANYGYTF.

CDR3 coding DNA: TGTGCCAGCAGCACCGGACAGGGCCCAACTAATGAAAAACTGTTTTTT. It encodes CASSTGQGPTNEKLFF. The genes are TRBV9 and TRBJ1-4, with 8 nucleotides matching TRBD1. CDR1 SGDLS and CDR2 YYNGEE come from the germline V gene. Trimming removed 4 bases from V and 0 bases from J; junction bases left unmatched: 5. The CDR3 has 16 residues.

The chain is built from TRBV29-1 and TRBJ2-3, with TRBD2 identical over 10 bases. This CDR3 has 18 amino acids. J lost 1 base, V lost 3 bases, and 13 bases had no gene match. CDR1 and CDR2 from the germline V gene are SQVTM and ANQGSEA. The DNA of the CDR3 is TGCAGCGTTGAGGACTACCCCCGACTAGCGGGTGGCACAGATACGCAGTATTTT. As protein: CSVEDYPRLAGGTDTQYF.

This clone was seen only once. The chain uses TRBV13 and TRBJ2-3; TRBD2 agrees at 10 bases. The CDR3 runs to 17 residues. Trimming at V came to 5 bases and at J to 0 bases, leaving 8 bases not matched to a gene. Germline V gene sequence: CDR1 PRHDT, CDR2 FYEKMQ (reference sequence). CDR3 DNA sequence: TGTGCCAGCAGCGCCCTAGCGGGAGCGTCTAGCACAGATACGCAGTATTTT. The encoded protein is CASSALAGASSTDTQYF.